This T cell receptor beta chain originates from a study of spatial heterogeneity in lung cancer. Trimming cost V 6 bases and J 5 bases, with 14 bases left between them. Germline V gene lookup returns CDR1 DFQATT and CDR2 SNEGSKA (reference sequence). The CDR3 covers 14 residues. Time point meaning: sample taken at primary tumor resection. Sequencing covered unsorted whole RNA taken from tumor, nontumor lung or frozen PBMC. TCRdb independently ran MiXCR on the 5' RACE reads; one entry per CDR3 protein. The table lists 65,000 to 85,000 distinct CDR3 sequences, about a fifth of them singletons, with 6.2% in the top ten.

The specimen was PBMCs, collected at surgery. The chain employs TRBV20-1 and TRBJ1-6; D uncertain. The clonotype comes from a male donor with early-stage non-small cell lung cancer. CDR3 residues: CSASSRVNNSPLHF. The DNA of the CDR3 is TGCAGTGCCTCATCCCGGGTTAATAATTCACCCCTCCACTTT.